The 18 T cell receptor beta chains below were found in one sample sequenced in a study of T-cell memory formation after mild COVID-19 (dated by TCRdb to the early 2020s). The library was made by 5' RACE. For sequencing, an Illumina NovaSeq 6000 was employed. TCRdb handled the public reads itself, with Q25 trimming in fastp and clone calling in MiXCR, and kept productive beta chains. Each entry is one CDR3 protein sequence, shown with its most common DNA and genes. Present in this sample are about 420,000 distinct CDR3 sequences, less than 25% of which were seen just once. The top ten clones comprise roughly 14% of the sample. The sample taken for sequencing was PBMCs or a T cell subset sorted from them (not recorded which). These receptors all stem from an adult woman who had mild COVID-19 (a few samples of this study predate the infection). The sample titles of this study are shuffled in the database, so cell type and time point are left out; the donor was told from shared clones.

V and J are TRBV5-1 and TRBJ1-6; the D gene is possibly TRBD1 (5 bases). Trimming took off 3 bases at V and 6 bases at J, with 10 bases between the two ends. The CDR3 has 14 residues. Germline loops: CDR1 SGHRS, CDR2 YFSETQ. CDR3 nucleotide sequence: TGCGCCAGCAGCTCGGGGCAATCTAATTCACCCCTCCACTTT. Translation: CASSSGQSNSPLHF.

This clonotype was found a few times. The chain links TRBV6-5 to TRBJ2-1; TRBD2 matches at 8 bases. CDR3 length: 16 residues. Germline lookup yields CDR1 MNHEY and CDR2 SVGAGI. The J segment lost 12 bases and the V segment lost 5 bases, leaving 18 bases of the junction unmatched. The CDR3 region is CASSPEPGLEIEGQFF. CDR3 nucleotides: TGTGCCAGCAGTCCGGAACCGGGACTAGAAATCGAGGGGCAGTTCTTC.

This clonotype has a handful of counts. V gene TRBV7-2 combines with J gene TRBJ2-3; 7 nucleotides match TRBD2. This CDR3 region has 16 residues. Trimming took 2 bases from V and 4 from J; bases not matched to a gene: 9. Germline V gives CDR1 SGHTA, CDR2 FQGNSA. The CDR3 sequence is CASSLRAGEGADTQYF. The CDR3 DNA follows: TGTGCCAGCAGCTTACGGGCGGGAGAAGGCGCAGATACGCAGTATTTT.

This clonotype was seen a handful of times. This chain uses TRBV27 with TRBJ2-1, with a tentative D call TRBD1 (6 bases). Trimming pared 2 bases from V and 8 bases from J, leaving 10 bases between. The germline gives CDR1 MNHEY, CDR2 SMNVEV (reference sequence). The CDR3 length is 13 residues. The CDR3 protein is CASSLRGFDEQFF. The CDR3 DNA reads as TGTGCCAGCAGTTTAAGGGGGTTTGATGAGCAGTTCTTC.

The gene calls are TRBV7-6 and TRBJ2-2; D gene unclear. The CDR3 has 12 residues. Trimming stripped 3 bases from V and 8 bases from J, with 7 bases between. The germline V gene has CDR1 SGHVS and CDR2 FNYEAQ. The DNA of the CDR3 is TGTGCCAGCAGCTTCTGGGATGGGGAGCTGTTTTTT. This sequence encodes CASSFWDGELFF. Based on the CDR3 plus reference TRBV7-6 and TRBJ2-2, the full variable domain is GAGVSQSPRYKVTKRGQDVALRCDPISGHVSLYWYRQALGQGPEFLTYFNYEAQQDKSGLPNDRFSAERPEGSISTLTIQRTEQRDSAMYRCASSFWDGELFFGEGSRLTVL.

The chain joins TRBV14 to TRBJ2-7, with 9 bases identical to TRBD2. This CDR3 spans 15 amino acids. The ends lost 4 bases at V and 3 bases at J; junction bases unmatched: 7. Germline CDR1 and CDR2: SGHDN and FVKESK. CDR3 in amino acids: CASSPWGLARYEQYF. In DNA, the CDR3 is TGTGCCAGCAGCCCTTGGGGACTAGCACGCTACGAGCAGTACTTC. The full variable domain, with the rest looked up from reference TRBV14 and TRBJ2-7, is EAGVTQFPSHSVIEKGQTVTLRCDPISGHDNLYWYRRVMGKEIKFLLHFVKESKQDESGMPNNRFLAERTGGTYSTLKVQPAELEDSGVYFCASSPWGLARYEQYFGPGTRLTVT.

This clonotype occurred a few times. This rearrangement joins TRBV21-1 to TRBJ2-7; TRBD2, as called in the table, went unchecked against the DNA. TRBV21-1 is given as a pseudogene. The length of the CDR3 is 13 residues. The CDR3 loop is CASGRDLSYEQYF. CDR3 bases: TGTGCCAGCGGGCGGGACTTATCCTACGAGCAGTACTTC.

This clonotype came up a few times. This chain joins TRBV20-1 and TRBJ2-2, with D perhaps matching TRBD1 (6 bases). V lost 1 base, J lost 4 bases, and 10 bases lay in between. This CDR3 comprises 14 residues. In germline, CDR1 is DFQATT, CDR2 SNEGSKA (reference sequence). This chain's CDR3 is CSARVRQVTGELFF. CDR3 nucleotide sequence: TGCAGTGCTAGAGTTAGACAGGTCACCGGGGAGCTGTTTTTT.

This clonotype was seen more than once but under ten times. The chain uses TRBV7-2 and TRBJ2-7; D not resolved. CDR1 SGHTA and CDR2 FQGNSA come from the germline V gene. The CDR3 covers 14 residues. V was trimmed by 2 bases and J by 2 bases, leaving 10 bases between them. The CDR3 nucleotides read TGTGCCAGCAGCTTACTGGGAATCCCCTACGAGCAGTACTTC. Translation: CASSLLGIPYEQYF.

This clonotype was detected a few times. The J gene is TRBJ2-2, the V gene TRBV20-1; D gene uncertain. The CDR3 is 11 amino acids. Looked up from germline, CDR1 is DFQATT and CDR2 is SNEGSKA (reference sequence). The ends were cut back, 6 bases at V and 6 bases at J, with 8 bases in the middle. The CDR3 here is CSAKRPGELFF. As DNA, the CDR3 is TGCAGTGCCAAGAGGCCCGGGGAGCTGTTTTTT.

The genes are TRBV24-1 and TRBJ1-2; the D is unclear. In germline, CDR1 is KGHDR, CDR2 SFDVKD. V was trimmed by 2 bases and J by 8 bases, leaving 20 bases between them. CDR3 length: 16 residues. Here the CDR3 reads CATSDSVPGLIDGYTF. CDR3 bases: TGTGCCACCAGTGATTCGGTCCCGGGGTTAATTGACGGCTACACCTTC.

V usage is TRBV4-1 and J usage is TRBJ2-3; D may be TRBD1 (5 bases). CDR3 length equals 15 residues. Germline-derived CDR1 and CDR2 are MGHRA and YSYEKL. V gave up 1 base and J gave up 3 bases, with 11 bases separating them. CDR3 in amino acids: CASSQGAGKTDTQYF. In DNA form, the CDR3 reads TGCGCCAGCAGCCAAGGGGCAGGGAAAACAGATACGCAGTATTTT.

This clonotype was found many times. The chain recombines TRBV25-1 with TRBJ2-6, with D perhaps TRBD1 or TRBD2 (5 bases each). The V end lost 6 bases, the J end lost 1 base, and 19 bases lay between the germline ends. The germline CDR1 and CDR2 sequences are MGHDK and SYGVNS. The length of the CDR3 is 18 residues. CDR3 in DNA: TGTGCCAGCAGCGCCCCTGTTAGTGGGGGTTCTGGGGCCAACGTCCTGACTTTC. Its protein product is CASSAPVSGGSGANVLTF.

This chain joins TRBV24-1 and TRBJ2-1; D may match TRBD1 or TRBD2 (5 bases each). V lost 3 bases to trimming and J lost 4 bases, with 36 bases between them. Germline V lookup: CDR1 KGHDR, CDR2 SFDVKD. This CDR3 has 23 amino acids. For the CDR3, the DNA is TGTGCCACCAGTGATCACCCCACGAGTTGGGACCAGGCATGGTCGGTATTATACAATGAGCAGTTCTTC. Protein sequence: CATSDHPTSWDQAWSVLYNEQFF.

Only a few counts were recorded for this clonotype. V usage is TRBV6-5 and J usage is TRBJ2-7; the D gene is possibly TRBD1 (6 bases). Germline loops: CDR1 MNHEY, CDR2 SVGAGI. V was shortened by 6 bases and J by 0 bases, with 24 bases between the two germline ends. CDR3 size: 18 residues. In nucleotides, the CDR3 is TGTGCCAGCAGCCGACCGGGACCGACTTTAGGGGGCTCCTACGAGCAGTACTTC. It translates to CASSRPGPTLGGSYEQYF.

V is TRBV20-1 and J is TRBJ2-1; the match to TRBD1 covers 8 bases. The V gene's germline CDR1 is DFQATT and CDR2 SNEGSKA (reference sequence). The CDR3 extends over 15 amino acids. Losses at the gene ends were 7 bases for V and 0 bases for J; bases not matched to a gene: 8. The CDR3 spells CSVATGETSYNEQFF. CDR3 bases: TGCAGTGTCGCGACAGGGGAAACCTCCTACAATGAGCAGTTCTTC.

The chain couples TRBV2 to TRBJ1-2; 8 bases match TRBD1. Germline V lookup: CDR1 SNHLY, CDR2 FYNNEI. This CDR3 comprises 14 residues. V shed 3 bases and J 4 bases; nucleotides not matched to a gene: 4. The CDR3 region has the DNA TGTGCCAGCAGTGAGGGGACAGGAAGCTATGGCTACACCTTC. This gives the protein CASSEGTGSYGYTF.

The V and J genes are TRBV25-1 and TRBJ2-7; D is perhaps TRBD2 (6 bases). The length of the CDR3 is 15 residues. V shed 2 bases and J shed 3 bases, with 14 bases lying between them. The V gene's germline CDR1 is MGHDK and CDR2 SYGVNS. Written as DNA, the CDR3 is TGTGCCAGCAGTGAAGGAGGGACGGCCCACTACGAGCAGTACTTC. Translation: CASSEGGTAHYEQYF.